The table lists the clone carrying this T cell receptor beta chain with a few counts. Its target is not known. The TCR cDNA carried a universal primer site and UMIs from 5'RACE template switching. TCRdb re-called the 5' RACE reads with MiXCR, one entry per CDR3 protein. The sample shows 600,000 to 750,000 distinct CDR3 sequences, approximately 13% of them seen only once. The data were obtained in a study of T cells after yellow fever vaccination. The CDR3 covers 13 residues. Germline lookup yields CDR1 MNHNS and CDR2 SASEGT. Trimming pared 4 bases from V and 4 bases from J, leaving 8 bases between. The study, taken as a whole, reports: A small share of clonotypes appeared in both CD4 and CD8 compartments.

The sequence was collected from a man aged 25-45 years who received the YFV17D yellow fever vaccine. The specimen was PBMCs, collected on the day of the yellow fever booster vaccination. The chain has TRBV6-1 and TRBJ1-5; no clear D gene. Written as DNA, the CDR3 is TGTGCCAGCAGTGCACAAGTGAATCAGCCCCAGCATTTT. It encodes CASSAQVNQPQHF.